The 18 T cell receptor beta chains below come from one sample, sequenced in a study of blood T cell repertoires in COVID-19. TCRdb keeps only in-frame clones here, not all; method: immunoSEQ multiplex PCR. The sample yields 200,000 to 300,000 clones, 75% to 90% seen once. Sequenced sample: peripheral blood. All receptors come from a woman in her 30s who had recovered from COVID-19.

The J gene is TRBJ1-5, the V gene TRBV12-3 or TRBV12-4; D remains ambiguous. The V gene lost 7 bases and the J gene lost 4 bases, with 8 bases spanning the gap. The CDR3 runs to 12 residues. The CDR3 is CASMIRNQPQHF. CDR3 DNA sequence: TGTGCCAGCATGATCCGGAATCAGCCCCAGCATTTT.

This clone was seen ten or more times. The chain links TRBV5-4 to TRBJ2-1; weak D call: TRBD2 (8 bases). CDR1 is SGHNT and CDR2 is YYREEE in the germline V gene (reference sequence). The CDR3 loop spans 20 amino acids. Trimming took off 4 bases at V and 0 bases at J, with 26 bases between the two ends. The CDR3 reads CASSTRQGTAGGRSYNEQFF. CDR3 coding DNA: TGTGCCAGCAGCACAAGACAGGGCACGGCGGGGGGTCGCTCCTACAATGAGCAGTTCTTC.

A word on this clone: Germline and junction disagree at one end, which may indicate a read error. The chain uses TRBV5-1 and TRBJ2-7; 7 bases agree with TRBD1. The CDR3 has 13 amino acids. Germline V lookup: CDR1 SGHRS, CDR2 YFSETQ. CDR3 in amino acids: CASTLGQFYEQYF. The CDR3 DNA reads TGCGCCAGCACCTTGGGACAGTTCTACGAGCAGTACTTC. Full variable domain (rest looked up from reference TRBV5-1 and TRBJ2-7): KAGVTQTPRYLIKTRGQQVTLSCSPISGHRSVSWYQQTPGQGLQFLFEYFSETQRNKGNFPGRFSGRQFSNSRSEMNVSTLELGDSALYLCASTLGQFYEQYFGPGTRLTVT.

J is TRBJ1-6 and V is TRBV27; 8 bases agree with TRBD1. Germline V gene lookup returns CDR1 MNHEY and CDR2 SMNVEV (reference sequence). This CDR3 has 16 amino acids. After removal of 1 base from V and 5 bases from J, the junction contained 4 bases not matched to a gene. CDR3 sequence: CASSLWAQGDNSPLHF. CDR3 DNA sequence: TGTGCCAGCAGTTTATGGGCACAGGGGGATAATTCACCCCTCCACTTT.

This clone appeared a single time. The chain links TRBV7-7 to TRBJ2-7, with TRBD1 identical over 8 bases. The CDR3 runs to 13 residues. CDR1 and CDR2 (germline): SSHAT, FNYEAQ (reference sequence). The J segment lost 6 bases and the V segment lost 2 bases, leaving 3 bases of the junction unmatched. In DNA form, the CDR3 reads TGTGCCAGCAGCTTATATACAGGGGGCGAGCAGTACTTC. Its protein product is CASSLYTGGEQYF.

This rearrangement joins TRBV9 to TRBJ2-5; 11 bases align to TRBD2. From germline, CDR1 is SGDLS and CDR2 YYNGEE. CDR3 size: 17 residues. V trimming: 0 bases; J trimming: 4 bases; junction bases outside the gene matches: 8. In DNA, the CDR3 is TGTGCCAGCAGCGTAGGGGTTAGCGGGGGGGACGGAGAGACCCAGTACTTC. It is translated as CASSVGVSGGDGETQYF.

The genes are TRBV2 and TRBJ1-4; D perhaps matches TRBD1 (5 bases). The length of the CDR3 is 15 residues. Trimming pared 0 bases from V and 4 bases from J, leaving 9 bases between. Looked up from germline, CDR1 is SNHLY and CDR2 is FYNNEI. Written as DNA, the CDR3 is TGTGCCAGCAGTGAAGCGGGGGGAGATAATGAAAAACTGTTTTTT. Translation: CASSEAGGDNEKLFF.

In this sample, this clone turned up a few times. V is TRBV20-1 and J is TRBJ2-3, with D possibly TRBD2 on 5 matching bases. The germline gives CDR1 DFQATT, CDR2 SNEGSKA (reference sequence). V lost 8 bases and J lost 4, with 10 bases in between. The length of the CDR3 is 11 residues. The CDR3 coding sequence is TGCAGTCAAACTAGTGCAGATACGCAGTATTTT. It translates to CSQTSADTQYF.

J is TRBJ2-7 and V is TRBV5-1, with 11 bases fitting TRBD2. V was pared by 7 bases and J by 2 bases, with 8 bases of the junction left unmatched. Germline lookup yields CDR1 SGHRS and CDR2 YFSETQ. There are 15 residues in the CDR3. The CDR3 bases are TGCGCCAGCCGTAGCGGGGGGGTTTCCCCCTACGAGCAGTACTTC. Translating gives CASRSGGVSPYEQYF.

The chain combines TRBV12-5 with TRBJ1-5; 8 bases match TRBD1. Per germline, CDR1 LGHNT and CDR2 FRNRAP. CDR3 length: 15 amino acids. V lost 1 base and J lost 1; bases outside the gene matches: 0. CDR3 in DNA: TGTGCTAGTGGTTTGGGGACAGGGAGCAATCAGCCCCAGCATTTT. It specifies CASGLGTGSNQPQHF.

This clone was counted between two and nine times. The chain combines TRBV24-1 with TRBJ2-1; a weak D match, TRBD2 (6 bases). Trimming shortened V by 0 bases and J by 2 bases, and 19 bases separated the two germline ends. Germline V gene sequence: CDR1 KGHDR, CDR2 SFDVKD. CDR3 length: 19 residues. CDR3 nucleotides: TGTGCCACCAGTGATTTGGAACCCCCCAGGGCGGGGACCTACAATGAGCAGTTCTTC. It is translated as CATSDLEPPRAGTYNEQFF.

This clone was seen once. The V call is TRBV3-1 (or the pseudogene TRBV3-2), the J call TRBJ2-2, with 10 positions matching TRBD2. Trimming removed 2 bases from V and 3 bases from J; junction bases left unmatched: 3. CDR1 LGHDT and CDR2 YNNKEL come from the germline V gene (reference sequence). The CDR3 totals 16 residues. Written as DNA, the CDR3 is TGTGCCAGCAGCCAATATAGCGGGGGGTACACCGGGGAGCTGTTTTTT. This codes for CASSQYSGGYTGELFF.

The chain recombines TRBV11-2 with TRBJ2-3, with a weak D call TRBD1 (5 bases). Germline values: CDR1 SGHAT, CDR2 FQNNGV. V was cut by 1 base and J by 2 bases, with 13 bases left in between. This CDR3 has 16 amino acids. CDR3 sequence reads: CASSLGGQRVTDTQYF. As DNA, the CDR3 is TGTGCCAGCAGCTTAGGTGGACAAAGGGTCACAGATACGCAGTATTTT.

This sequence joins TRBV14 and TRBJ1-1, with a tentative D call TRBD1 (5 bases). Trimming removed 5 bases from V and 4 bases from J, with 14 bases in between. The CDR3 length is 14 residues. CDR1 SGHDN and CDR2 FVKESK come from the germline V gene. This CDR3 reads CASSYARGGTEAFF. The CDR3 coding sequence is TGTGCCAGCAGCTACGCGCGGGGCGGCACTGAAGCTTTCTTT.

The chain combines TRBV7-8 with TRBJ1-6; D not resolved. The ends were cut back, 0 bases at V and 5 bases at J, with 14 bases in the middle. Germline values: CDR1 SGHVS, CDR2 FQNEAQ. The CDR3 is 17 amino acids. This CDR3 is CASSLAAGLEHNSPLHF. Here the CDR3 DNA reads TGTGCCAGCAGCTTAGCAGCGGGATTAGAGCATAATTCACCCCTCCACTTT. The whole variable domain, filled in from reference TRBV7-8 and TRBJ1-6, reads GAGVSQSPRYKVAKRGQDVALRCDPISGHVSLFWYQQALGQGPEFLTYFQNEAQLDKSGLPSDRFFAERPEGSVSTLKIQRTQQEDSAVYLCASSLAAGLEHNSPLHFGNGTRLTVT.

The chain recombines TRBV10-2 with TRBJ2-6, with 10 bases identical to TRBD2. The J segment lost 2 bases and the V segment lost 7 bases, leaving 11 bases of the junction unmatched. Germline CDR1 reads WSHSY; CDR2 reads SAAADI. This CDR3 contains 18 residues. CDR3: CASNTGGLAVPGANVLTF. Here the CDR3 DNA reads TGCGCCAGCAACACAGGTGGACTAGCGGTCCCTGGGGCCAACGTCCTGACTTTC.

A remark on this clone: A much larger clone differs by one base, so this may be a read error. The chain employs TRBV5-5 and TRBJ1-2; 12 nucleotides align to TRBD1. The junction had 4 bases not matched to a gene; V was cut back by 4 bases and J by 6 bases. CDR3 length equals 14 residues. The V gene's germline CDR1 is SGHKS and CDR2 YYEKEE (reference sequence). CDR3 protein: CASSLGTGGNGYTF. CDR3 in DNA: TGTGCCAGCAGCCTTGGGACAGGGGGCAATGGCTACACCTTC. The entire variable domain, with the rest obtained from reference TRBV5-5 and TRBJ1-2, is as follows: DAGVTQSPTHLIKTRGQQVTLRCSPISGHKSVSWYQQVLGQGPQFIFQYYEKEERGRGNFPDRFSARQFPNYSSELNVNALLLGDSALYLCASSLGTGGNGYTFGSGTRLTVV.

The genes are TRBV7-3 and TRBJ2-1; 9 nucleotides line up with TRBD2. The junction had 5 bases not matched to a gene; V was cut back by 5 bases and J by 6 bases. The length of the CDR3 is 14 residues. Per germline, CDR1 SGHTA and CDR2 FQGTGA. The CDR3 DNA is TGTGCCAGCAGCCTTAGCGGGGGAGGCAATGAGCAGTTCTTC. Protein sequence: CASSLSGGGNEQFF.